This paragraph reports one T cell receptor (beta chain). This sample stems from a study of blood T cell repertoires in COVID-19. Original processing notes: Reference gene primer amplification yielded estimated nucleated cell counts. Only in-frame clones appear in the TCRdb table, and some are missing; sequencing was by immunoSEQ multiplex PCR. The V and J calls and clone size come from that table; D and trimming were worked out from the DNA. The sample lists around 250,000 clones; roughly 80% were seen once. This CDR3 contains 15 residues. The germline V gene has CDR1 SGHRS and CDR2 YFSETQ. V lost 4 bases to trimming and J lost 3 bases; unmatched junction nucleotides: 9.

V and J are TRBV5-1 and TRBJ2-5, with 7 bases identical to TRBD1. The receptor's source is a man aged 50-59 years with active or convalescent COVID-19. The source material was peripheral blood. Here the CDR3 DNA reads TGCGCCAGCAGCATCTCCGGGACAGAAAAAGAGACCCAGTACTTC. Amino acid sequence: CASSISGTEKETQYF.